The T cell receptor (beta chain) under discussion was sequenced for a study of T cells after yellow fever vaccination. Only a few counts were recorded for this clonotype. TCRdb re-analysed the 5' RACE reads in MiXCR, keeping a single row per CDR3 protein. Of about 160,000 distinct CDR3 sequences detected, around 7% appear once; the ten largest clones hold more than 2.5%. The V end was cut by 5 bases, the J end by 1 base, with 20 bases between. CDR1 is LGHDT and CDR2 is YNNKEL in the germline V gene (reference sequence). The length of the CDR3 is 17 residues. The chain uses TRBV3-1 and TRBJ1-2; a weak D match, TRBD1 (5 bases). The material was CD4+ T cells sorted from PBMCs, obtained about 5 days after the first yellow fever vaccination. This TCR was sampled from a man between 18 and 35 years old who received the YFV17D yellow fever vaccine. The CDR3: CASSYGLWGEGNYGYTF. The CDR3 bases are TGTGCCAGCAGCTACGGCCTATGGGGCGAGGGTAACTATGGCTACACCTTC.